A single sample is the source of the 10 T cell receptor beta chains below, sequenced in a study of T cell repertoires in cytomegalovirus infection. Each CDR3 protein gets one entry after TCRdb re-called the reads with MiXCR. The sample yields 200,000 or so distinct CDR3 sequences, roughly a fifth seen once. Sequencing was carried out using PBMCs. Source of these receptors: a human donor in good health (CMV status not recorded). Some clones in this sample may be carry-over from other donors' samples.

This clonotype was counted a few times. The CDR3 DNA is TGCAGTGCTAGAGATATATCTAGCGGGAGTAATGAGCAGTTCTTC. Translation gives CSARDISSGSNEQFF. The chain combines TRBV20-1 with TRBJ2-1; 10 bases are a match to TRBD2. CDR1 is DFQATT and CDR2 is SNEGSKA in the germline V gene (reference sequence). This CDR3 contains 15 residues. Losses at the gene ends were 0 bases for V and 7 bases for J; bases not matched to a gene: 6.

V and J are TRBV9 and TRBJ2-7, with 11 bases fitting TRBD2. The V and J ends lost 3 bases and 4 bases, in that order; junction bases with no gene match: 0. CDR1 and CDR2 from the germline V gene are SGDLS and YYNGEE. This CDR3 is built from 13 residues. In DNA form, the CDR3 reads TGTGCCAGCAGCGGGACTAGCGGGTACGAGCAGTACTTC. It codes for CASSGTSGYEQYF. Full variable domain (missing parts from reference TRBV9 and TRBJ2-7): DSGVTQTPKHLITATGQRVTLRCSPRSGDLSVYWYQQSLDQGLQFLIQYYNGEERAKGNILERFSAQQFPDLHSELNLSSLELGDSALYFCASSGTSGYEQYFGPGTRLTVT.

Only a few counts were recorded for this clonotype. The chain recombines TRBV6-2 or TRBV6-3 with TRBJ2-1, with 10 positions matching TRBD2. From germline, CDR1 is MNHEY and CDR2 SVGEGT. The CDR3 spans 13 residues. Trimming cost V 0 bases and J 13 bases; bases outside gene matches: 3. The CDR3 is CASSYSSGRPQFF. The CDR3 nucleotides are TGTGCCAGCAGTTACTCTAGCGGGAGGCCTCAGTTCTTC.

This clonotype appeared many times. The J gene is TRBJ1-2, the V gene TRBV7-2, with a possible D match to TRBD1 (5 bases). CDR3 length: 15 residues. Trimming removed 0 bases from V and 4 bases from J, with 12 bases in between. Germline CDR1 is SGHTA and CDR2 is FQGNSA. CDR3 amino acids: CASSLAWRGAYGYTF. The CDR3 nucleotides are TGTGCCAGCAGCTTAGCGTGGAGGGGCGCCTATGGCTACACCTTC.

This clonotype was counted ten times or more. The J gene is TRBJ2-7, the V gene TRBV7-8, with D uncertain. Trimming shortened V by 1 base and J by 5 bases, and 15 bases separated the two germline ends. The CDR3 consists of 15 residues. Germline CDR1 is SGHVS and CDR2 is FQNEAQ. The CDR3 DNA is TGTGCCAGCAGCTTAGTTCGGCAGCCCGCCCACGAGCAGTACTTC. This codes for CASSLVRQPAHEQYF.

This chain links TRBV6-2 or TRBV6-3 with TRBJ2-1; D not resolved. Germline assignment: CDR1 MNHEY and CDR2 SVGEGT. V dropped 2 bases and J dropped 4 bases, with 12 bases sitting between them. CDR3 length: 15 amino acids. The CDR3 reads CASSYDNRLYNEQFF. In DNA form, the CDR3 reads TGTGCCAGCAGTTACGACAACCGATTGTACAATGAGCAGTTCTTC.

V is TRBV5-1 and J is TRBJ2-1; TRBD2 aligns across 10 bases. V was clipped by 3 bases and J by 1 base; unmatched bases: 7. CDR1 is SGHRS, CDR2 YFSETQ, per germline. This CDR3 contains 17 residues. CDR3 nucleotides: TGCGCCAGCAGCTATGGAGCGGGGGGGCCTTCCTACAATGAGCAGTTCTTC. As protein: CASSYGAGGPSYNEQFF.

This clonotype was found a few times. The CDR3, as DNA: TGTGCCAGCAGCCAAGAAGGGACAGGGATGAACACTGAAGCTTTCTTT. Its translation: CASSQEGTGMNTEAFF. The chain has TRBV4-2 and TRBJ1-1; TRBD1 matches at 9 bases. The germline gives CDR1 LGHNA, CDR2 YNFKEQ. The V and J ends lost 0 bases and 0 bases, in that order; junction bases with no gene match: 2. This CDR3 has 16 amino acids.

The sample holds many counts of this clonotype. The rearrangement joins TRBV7-7 to TRBJ2-1, with TRBD1 identical over 8 bases. The J segment lost 6 bases and the V segment lost 5 bases, leaving 3 bases of the junction unmatched. CDR1 and CDR2 from the germline V gene are SSHAT and FNYEAQ (reference sequence). The CDR3 runs to 13 residues. CDR3 in amino acids: CASSLDRANEQFF. CDR3 coding DNA: TGTGCCAGCAGCCTGGACAGGGCCAATGAGCAGTTCTTC.

This clonotype came up a few times. The chain links TRBV27 to TRBJ2-7; D is perhaps TRBD2 (5 bases). The ends were cut back, 0 bases at V and 0 bases at J, with 9 bases in the middle. CDR1 and CDR2 (germline): MNHEY, SMNVEV (reference sequence). The CDR3 is 15 amino acids. CDR3: CASSLSASFSYEQYF. The CDR3 bases are TGTGCCAGCAGTTTATCCGCTAGCTTCTCCTACGAGCAGTACTTC.